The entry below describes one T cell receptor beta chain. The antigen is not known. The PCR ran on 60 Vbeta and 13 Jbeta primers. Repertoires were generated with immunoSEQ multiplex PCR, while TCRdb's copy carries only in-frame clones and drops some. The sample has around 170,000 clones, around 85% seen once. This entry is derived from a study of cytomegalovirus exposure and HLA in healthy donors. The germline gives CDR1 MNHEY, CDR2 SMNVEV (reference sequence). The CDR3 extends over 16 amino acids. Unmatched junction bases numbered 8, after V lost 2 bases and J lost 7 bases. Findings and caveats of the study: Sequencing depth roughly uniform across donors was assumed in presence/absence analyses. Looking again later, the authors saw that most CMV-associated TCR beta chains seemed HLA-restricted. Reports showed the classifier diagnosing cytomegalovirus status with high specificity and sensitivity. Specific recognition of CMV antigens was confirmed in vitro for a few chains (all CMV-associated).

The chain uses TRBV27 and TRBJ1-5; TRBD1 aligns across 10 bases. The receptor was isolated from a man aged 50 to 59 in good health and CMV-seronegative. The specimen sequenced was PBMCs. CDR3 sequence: CASSLRQGAILQPQHF. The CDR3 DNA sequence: TGTGCCAGCAGTTTAAGACAGGGGGCCATCCTGCAGCCCCAGCATTTT.